This T cell receptor (beta chain) was recorded in a study of blood T cell repertoires in COVID-19. Looking at the study overall: From T cells, B-cell-depleted T cells, or PBMCs came the material, which was cDNA or gDNA.

The count of this clone is one. Participant ages covered roughly 18 to 89 years across about 22 US areas. The germline gives CDR1 LGHDT, CDR2 YNNKEL (reference sequence). The CDR3 has 15 residues. Losses at the gene ends were 4 bases for V and 7 bases for J; bases not matched to a gene: 9. Using immunoSEQ multiplex PCR, the repertoire was profiled, and TCRdb retains in-frame clones only, with some absent. This sample carries around 140,000 clones, approximately 79% of them seen once, and the ten largest clones take 2.4%. The origin of this receptor is a man aged 35 to 55 with acute COVID-19. V is TRBV3-1 (or the pseudogene TRBV3-2) and J is TRBJ2-1; 8 bases map to TRBD1. Sequenced: PBMCs or T cells enriched from blood (not recorded which). CDR3 region: CASSLRRTGLNEQFF. CDR3 coding DNA: TGTGCCAGCAGCCTTAGACGGACAGGGTTGAATGAGCAGTTCTTC.